The 25 T cell receptor beta chains listed next were all sequenced from one sample in a study of shared clonotypes between healthy human individuals. Repertoires were generated with immunoSEQ multiplex PCR, while TCRdb's copy carries only in-frame clones and drops some. The top ten hold about 12% of the sample, which has hundreds of thousands of clones, around 78% seen once. The sample was PBMCs. The receptors come from a woman in her 40s in good health. Some clones in this sample may be carry-over from other donors' samples.

V usage is TRBV28 and J usage is TRBJ2-3; the D call may be TRBD1 or TRBD2 (5 bases each). Germline values: CDR1 MDHEN, CDR2 SYDVKM. The CDR3 totals 14 residues. V gave up 6 bases and J gave up 4 bases, with 14 bases separating them. In nucleotides, the CDR3 is TGTGCCAGCAGCGGATGGGGACGTGCAGATACGCAGTATTTT. Translating it yields CASSGWGRADTQYF.

J is TRBJ2-1 and V is TRBV6-5; TRBD2 matches at 11 bases. Germline V CDR1 and CDR2: MNHEY, SVGAGI. J gave up 9 bases and V 2 bases, and 6 bases lay outside the gene matches. The CDR3 contains 15 residues. CDR3 sequence (DNA): TGTGCCAGCAGTTACGCACTAGCGGGAGCCGGTGAGCAGTTCTTC. This gives the protein CASSYALAGAGEQFF.

The J gene is TRBJ1-1, the V gene TRBV5-4; D call uncertain. The CDR3 covers 14 residues. With 6 bases removed from V and 0 bases from J, the gap between germline ends came to 12 bases. Per germline, CDR1 SGHNT and CDR2 YYREEE (reference sequence). The CDR3 nucleotides are TGTGCCAGCACCACGGACCTTATGAACACTGAAGCTTTCTTT. This codes for CASTTDLMNTEAFF.

This sequence joins TRBV9 and TRBJ2-6; TRBD2 is a possible D gene (5 bases). The CDR3 length is 16 residues. Germline V gene sequence: CDR1 SGDLS, CDR2 YYNGEE. The V end lost 5 bases, the J end lost 1 base, and 13 bases lay between the germline ends. The CDR3 loop reads CASRYDRRSGANVLTF. CDR3 bases: TGTGCCAGCAGGTACGACCGGAGGTCTGGGGCCAACGTCCTGACTTTC.

The chain couples TRBV4-3 to TRBJ2-1; D not resolved. The ends were cut back, 0 bases at V and 6 bases at J, with 9 bases in the middle. Looked up from germline, CDR1 is LGHNA and CDR2 is YSLEER. This CDR3 has 14 amino acids. CDR3 region: CASSQDWLTNEQFF. The CDR3 bases are TGCGCCAGCAGCCAAGATTGGCTCACCAATGAGCAGTTCTTC.

This chain joins TRBV12-5 and TRBJ2-1; 13 nucleotides line up with TRBD2. Germline CDR1 is LGHNT and CDR2 is FRNRAP. This CDR3 contains 16 residues. V shed 6 bases and J 0 bases; nucleotides not matched to a gene: 2. DNA for the CDR3: TGTGCTAGTGGACGGACTAGCGGGAGCTCCTACAATGAGCAGTTCTTC. Amino acid sequence: CASGRTSGSSYNEQFF.

The rearrangement links TRBV28 to TRBJ1-4, with D possibly being TRBD1 (6 bases). Germline CDR1 reads MDHEN; CDR2 reads SYDVKM. V was pared by 5 bases and J by 0 bases, with 16 bases between. This CDR3 has 17 amino acids. Here the CDR3 reads CASSLTQGHATNEKLFF. The CDR3 nucleotides read TGTGCCAGCAGTCTGACACAGGGACACGCAACTAATGAAAAACTGTTTTTT.

The genes are TRBV2 and TRBJ1-2; D call uncertain. V was shortened by 8 bases and J by 8 bases, with 21 bases between the two germline ends. CDR1 SNHLY and CDR2 FYNNEI come from the germline V gene. The CDR3 runs 14 residues. DNA for the CDR3: TGTGCCAGCCTTGTAACCGTGTGGGAGTGGGGCTACACCTTC. Its translation: CASLVTVWEWGYTF.

V usage is TRBV6-4 and J usage is TRBJ2-1; TRBD2 matches 7 bases. V lost 3 bases, J lost 4 bases, and 9 bases stayed unmatched. Per the germline V gene, CDR1 is MRHNA and CDR2 is SNTAGT. The CDR3 totals 16 residues. The CDR3 bases are TGTGCCAGCAGTGAGGCCCTAGCGGAGGCATACAATGAGCAGTTCTTC. This translates into CASSEALAEAYNEQFF.

The genes are TRBV27 and TRBJ2-3; 8 bases fit TRBD1. The CDR3 contains 16 residues. The V gene end was trimmed by 4 bases and the J gene end by 3 bases; junction bases not matched to a gene: 9. The germline V gene encodes CDR1 MNHEY and CDR2 SMNVEV (reference sequence). In DNA, the CDR3 is TGTGCCAGCAGTTCATTCGGACAGGGTGGGACAGATACGCAGTATTTT. It translates to CASSSFGQGGTDTQYF.

This clone appeared once. A read error likely explains this, since a far larger clone differs by one base. This chain links TRBV6-1 with TRBJ1-2; 9 positions match TRBD1. Germline V gene sequence: CDR1 MNHNS, CDR2 SASEGT. The CDR3 is 17 residues long. Here the CDR3 DNA reads TGTGGCAGCAGTGCGGACAGGGGCCGCGTCCCGAACTATGGCTACACCTTC. Its translation: CGSSADRGRVPNYGYTF.

The chain recombines TRBV30 with TRBJ2-3; TRBD2 matches at 9 bases. The germline gives CDR1 GTSNPN, CDR2 SVGIG (reference sequence). The CDR3 contains 14 residues. The V gene end was trimmed by 4 bases and the J gene end by 6 bases; junction bases not matched to a gene: 8. This chain's CDR3 is CAWISAGGLDTQYF. CDR3 DNA sequence: TGTGCCTGGATCTCAGCGGGAGGCCTGGATACGCAGTATTTT.

CDR3 sequence (DNA): TGTGCCAGCACCGGGGGTGTGGCCCTCGTCTCTGGGGCCAACGTCCTGACTTTC. Protein: CASTGGVALVSGANVLTF. This chain connects TRBV28 to TRBJ2-6, with D maybe TRBD2 (6 bases). Germline loops: CDR1 MDHEN, CDR2 SYDVKM. CDR3 length: 18 amino acids. The germline V and J ends were trimmed by 7 bases and 0 bases, with 19 bases remaining between them.

In the case of this clone: Other DNA sequences within the sample encode an identical CDR3. The V and J genes are TRBV18 and TRBJ2-1; 7 positions match TRBD2. The ends lost 6 bases at V and 1 base at J; junction bases unmatched: 6. The CDR3 contains 15 residues. Germline V gene lookup returns CDR1 KGHSH and CDR2 LQKENI. The CDR3 DNA is TGTGCCAGCTCTCCGGGCGGGGGATCCTACAATGAGCAGTTCTTC. Translated: CASSPGGGSYNEQFF.

The V and J genes are TRBV6-5 and TRBJ1-5; D is undetermined. Germline V lookup: CDR1 MNHEY, CDR2 SVGAGI. The CDR3 is 14 residues long. Between the trimmed V and J ends, which lost 11 bases and 0 bases, there was a span of 14 bases. The CDR3: CASGSGNSNQPQHF. The CDR3 coding sequence is TGTGCCTCGGGGTCCGGGAATAGCAATCAGCCCCAGCATTTT.

J is TRBJ1-3 and V is TRBV15; 7 nucleotides match TRBD2. The tail of the sequence fits TRBJ2-2 better, so the J call may be wrong. The germline CDR1 and CDR2 sequences are LNHNV and YYDKDF (reference sequence). The CDR3 runs 15 residues. The CDR3 reads CATSRDKTSSRELFF. CDR3 in DNA: TGTGCCACCAGCAGGGATAAGACTAGCTCCCGGGAGCTGTTTTTT.

This clone was found once. The gene calls are TRBV28 and TRBJ2-5, with 7 bases that match TRBD2. V was pared by 10 bases and J by 5 bases, with 10 bases of the junction left unmatched. The germline CDR1 and CDR2 sequences are MDHEN and SYDVKM. The CDR3 has 13 amino acids. The CDR3 is CAIGTLGGETQYF. The CDR3 DNA follows: TGTGCCATCGGCACGCTCGGGGGGGAGACCCAGTACTTC.

The rearrangement joins TRBV5-4 to TRBJ2-3; 10 bases align to TRBD2. Germline CDR1 and CDR2: SGHNT and YYREEE (reference sequence). This CDR3 has 16 residues. V was pared by 4 bases and J by 1 base, with 6 bases of the junction left unmatched. Here the CDR3 reads CASSVLAGGGTDTQYF. The DNA for the CDR3 is TGTGCCAGCAGCGTGTTAGCGGGAGGAGGCACAGATACGCAGTATTTT.

Concerning this clone itself: A read error is possible here, since a much larger clone lies one base away. This sample includes further DNA sequences coding for the same CDR3. V gene TRBV7-2 combines with J gene TRBJ2-7; 12 bases are a match to TRBD2. Germline V gene data show CDR1 as SGHTA and CDR2 as FQGNSA. Unmatched junction bases numbered 3, after V lost 5 bases and J lost 1 base. The CDR3 sequence is 15 residues long. Here the CDR3 reads CASSLTSGRSYEQYF. In DNA form, the CDR3 reads TGTGCCAGCAGCCTTACTAGCGGGAGGTCCTACGAGCAGTACTTC.

The chain carries TRBV30 and TRBJ1-4; D is undetermined. CDR1 and CDR2 (germline): GTSNPN, SVGIG (reference sequence). This CDR3 contains 13 residues. The V gene lost 5 bases and the J gene lost 13 bases, with 20 bases spanning the gap. The chain's CDR3 is CAWGRSPSGRLFF. In DNA form, the CDR3 reads TGTGCCTGGGGCCGGAGCCCGAGTGGGCGACTGTTTTTT.

The chain couples TRBV7-2 to TRBJ1-2, with a weak D call TRBD1 (5 bases). Trimming cost V 2 bases and J 6 bases, with 7 bases left between them. CDR1 is SGHTA, CDR2 FQGNSA, per germline. The CDR3 consists of 12 residues. The CDR3 spells CASSLSGDGYTF. The CDR3 DNA is TGTGCCAGCAGCTTATCGGGGGATGGCTACACCTTC.

This chain joins TRBV27 and TRBJ1-5; D gene uncertain. Trimming took off 4 bases at V and 7 bases at J, with 11 bases between the two ends. The CDR3 has 13 residues. Germline-derived CDR1 and CDR2 are MNHEY and SMNVEV (reference sequence). The CDR3 here is CASSSRPGQPQHF. Written as DNA, the CDR3 is TGTGCCAGCAGTTCGCGTCCGGGGCAGCCCCAGCATTTT.

About this clone: The sample contains more than one DNA sequence encoding this CDR3. The CDR3 loop reads CASSSQGYEQYF. Here the CDR3 DNA reads TGTGCCAGCAGCTCCCAGGGGTACGAGCAGTACTTC. The chain recombines TRBV11-2 with TRBJ2-7, with D possibly TRBD1 on 6 matching bases. The CDR3 spans 12 residues. V was cut by 4 bases and J by 4 bases, with 8 bases left in between. The germline V gene encodes CDR1 SGHAT and CDR2 FQNNGV.

The gene calls are TRBV28 and TRBJ1-3; D may be TRBD1 (5 bases). The CDR3 sequence is 12 residues long. V dropped 8 bases and J dropped 10 bases, with 15 bases sitting between them. CDR1 and CDR2 from the germline V gene are MDHEN and SYDVKM. CDR3 nucleotide sequence: TGTGCCAGCCAGGGAACCCCGGGAACCATATATTTT. Its translation: CASQGTPGTIYF.

Only one count was recorded for this clone. V and J are TRBV28 and TRBJ1-4, with D perhaps TRBD1 (5 bases). V was cut by 2 bases and J by 10 bases, with 17 bases left in between. Germline CDR1 and CDR2: MDHEN and SYDVKM. The CDR3 contains 15 residues. The CDR3 DNA sequence: TGTGCCAGCAGTTTAGGGACTCTCTTCTCGGGAAAACTGTTTTTT. Its translation: CASSLGTLFSGKLFF.